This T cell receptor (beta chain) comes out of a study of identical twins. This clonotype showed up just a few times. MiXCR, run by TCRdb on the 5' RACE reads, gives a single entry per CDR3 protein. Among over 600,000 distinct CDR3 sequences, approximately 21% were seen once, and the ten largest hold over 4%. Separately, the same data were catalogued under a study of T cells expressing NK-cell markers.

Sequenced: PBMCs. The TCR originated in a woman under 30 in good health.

The CDR3 here is CASSRREETQYF. The CDR3 DNA sequence: TGTGCCAGCAGCCGCAGGGAAGAGACCCAGTACTTC. This chain links TRBV12-3 or TRBV12-4 with TRBJ2-5, with D possibly matching TRBD1 (5 bases). The CDR3 has 12 residues. V was cut by 6 bases and J by 3 bases, with 8 bases left in between.